This TCR beta chain appears in the sequencing data of a study of PD-1 blockade in mismatch repair-deficient tumors (dated by TCRdb to the late 2010s). Turning to the overall study: Between September 2013 and late 2016, around 91 consecutive patients with around 11 mismatch repair-deficient cancer types, all previously treated and progressing, were enrolled in the trial. Tumor-associated T cell clones were tracked in the peripheral blood of patients responding to PD-1 blockade by deep sequencing of TCR CDR3 regions.

Receptor libraries were prepared by the immunoSEQ multiplex PCR assay. Held by TCRdb, this immuneACCESS table contains in-frame sequences only and omits some clones. Under half of the omission traces to an unresolved V gene where checked; the cause of the rest is unknown. The sample table lists approximately 100,000 clones, 82% of them with a count of one. Of the sample, around 5.8% falls within the top ten clones. As encoded in the germline V gene, CDR1 is LGHNA while CDR2 is YNFKEQ. Trimming accounts for 0 bases at V and 5 bases at J, while the number of junction bases matched to no gene is 10. The CDR3 starts with the cysteine, ends with the phenylalanine, and has 17 residues. Here the CDR3 DNA is all that survives: 51 bases in frame from base 1. For every enrolled patient, mismatch repair deficiency was confirmed by either polymerase chain reaction or immunohistochemistry. TCR sequencing was carried out for a few patients who responded to pembrolizumab therapy. The phase II trial prospectively evaluated PD-1 blockade with pembrolizumab in advanced mismatch repair-deficient cancers, independent of tissue of origin. Peripheral blood T cell samples were collected serially, before PD-1 blockade began and at several time points afterward. Blood sampling time points were reported as weeks after the first dose of pembrolizumab.

Comments on this clone: What antigen it recognizes has not been identified. There are no base qualities to consult, and no much larger clone falls within one base.

Summary of the overall study and its limitations: After pembrolizumab, tumor-resident clones, which were often undetectable in blood before treatment, expanded rapidly and then contracted, generally ahead of radiologic responses.

The source was peripheral blood, collected around 8 months after starting pembrolizumab. This clonotype was sampled from an adult with mismatch repair-deficient cancer. The rearranged segments are TRBV4-2 and TRBJ1-2; 9 of the junction bases match TRBD1. The DNA sequence is TGTGCCAGCAGCCAAGATATTCGGACAGGGGTTCAGTATGGCTACACCTTC. Its protein reads: CASSQDIRTGVQYGYTF.